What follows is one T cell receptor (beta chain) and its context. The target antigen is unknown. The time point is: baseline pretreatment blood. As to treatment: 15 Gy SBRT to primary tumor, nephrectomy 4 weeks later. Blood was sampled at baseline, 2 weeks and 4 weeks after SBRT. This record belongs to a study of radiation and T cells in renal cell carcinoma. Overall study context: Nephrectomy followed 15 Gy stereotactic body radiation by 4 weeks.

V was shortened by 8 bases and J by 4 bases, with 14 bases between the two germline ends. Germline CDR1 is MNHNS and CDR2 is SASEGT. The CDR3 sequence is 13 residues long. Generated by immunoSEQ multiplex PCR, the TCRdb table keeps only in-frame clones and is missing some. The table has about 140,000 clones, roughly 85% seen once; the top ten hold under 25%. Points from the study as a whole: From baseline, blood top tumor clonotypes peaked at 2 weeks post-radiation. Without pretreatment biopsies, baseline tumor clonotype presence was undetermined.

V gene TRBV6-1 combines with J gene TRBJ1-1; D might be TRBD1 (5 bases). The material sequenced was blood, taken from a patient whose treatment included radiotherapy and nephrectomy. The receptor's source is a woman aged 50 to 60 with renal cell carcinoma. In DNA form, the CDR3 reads TGTGCCAGCTTAAGTTCAGGGTCCACTGAAGCTTTCTTT. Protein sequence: CASLSSGSTEAFF.